The 3 T cell receptor beta chains given below trace back to one sample, sequenced in a study of regulatory T cells in long-lasting Graves disease. Time point noted: persistent/refractory GD, antithyroid drugs over 5 years with positive TRAb. PBMC-derived RNA was used for the TCR library. Arm-PCR of CDR3 regions with iRepertoire HTBI primers generated TCR beta libraries. MiXCR, applied by TCRdb to the multiplex PCR reads, yields one record per CDR3 protein. The sample lists 650,000 to 700,000 distinct CDR3 sequences, around 30% occurring once. The sequencing here drew on peripheral blood mononuclear cells (PBMCs), taken when the disease was refractory, from a patient treated with antithyroid drugs. The receptors here all came from a female donor with Graves disease.

Only a few counts were recorded for this clonotype. The chain carries TRBV29-1 and TRBJ2-7, with 8 bases matching TRBD1. The CDR3 is made up of 12 amino acids. The germline gives CDR1 SQVTM, CDR2 ANQGSEA. Trimming took 5 bases from V and 4 from J; bases not matched to a gene: 4. CDR3 region: CSVTGGFYEQYF. In DNA, the CDR3 is TGCAGCGTTACAGGGGGTTTTTACGAGCAGTACTTC.

This clonotype was picked up one time. Compared with germline, one end of the junction differs, possibly owing to a read error. The CDR3: CASSPGTGKNEKLFF. CDR3 nucleotide sequence: TGTGCTAGCAGCCCCGGAACAGGCAAAAATGAAAAACTGTTTTTT. This sequence joins TRBV7-7 and TRBJ1-4, with a possible D match to TRBD1 (5 bases). The CDR3 is 15 residues long. Germline CDR1 SSHAT, CDR2 FNYEAQ (reference sequence).

This clonotype has a handful of counts. This chain uses TRBV6-1 with TRBJ1-3; a possible D gene is TRBD1 (5 bases). V lost 5 bases to trimming and J lost 2 bases, with 16 bases between them. CDR1 and CDR2 from the germline V gene are MNHNS and SASEGT. This CDR3 region has 16 residues. CDR3 DNA: TGTGCCAGCAGTCCCCTTCGTGCGGGGCCTGGAAACACCATATATTTT. Translated: CASSPLRAGPGNTIYF.